Shown below are 31 T cell receptor beta chains from a single sample sequenced in a study of shared clonotypes between healthy human individuals. Assay: immunoSEQ multiplex PCR; the TCRdb copy retains only in-frame clones and omits some. Here the sample spans some 2,400,000 clones, more than 90% being singletons. Sequences were obtained from naive CD4+ T cells sorted from blood. Subset denoted: CD45RA+ positively selected. The receptors derive from a man younger than 30 in good health.

The chain carries TRBV23-1 and TRBJ1-5, with TRBD1 identical over 9 bases. TRBV23-1 is noted as an ORF with a role that remains uncertain. The CDR3 covers 15 residues. Trimming cost V 4 bases and J 3 bases; bases outside gene matches: 4. The CDR3 here is CASSRKQGANQPQHF. The CDR3 bases are TGCGCCAGCAGTCGAAAACAGGGGGCCAATCAGCCCCAGCATTTT.

This chain links TRBV6-6 with TRBJ2-6; D gene ambiguous. Trimming stripped 6 bases from V and 0 bases from J, with 6 bases between. The length of the CDR3 is 14 residues. From germline, CDR1 is MNHNY and CDR2 SVGAGI (reference sequence). The CDR3 loop is CASSFGSGANVLTF. The CDR3 nucleotides read TGTGCCAGCAGCTTCGGCTCTGGGGCCAACGTCCTGACTTTC.

The chain combines TRBV28 with TRBJ2-1; no clear D. Germline V gene sequence: CDR1 MDHEN, CDR2 SYDVKM. Trimming cost V 2 bases and J 10 bases, with 3 bases left between them. The length of the CDR3 is 10 residues. Here the CDR3 reads CASSLEEQFF. The DNA for the CDR3 is TGTGCCAGCAGTTTAGAAGAGCAGTTCTTC.

The rearrangement links TRBV5-4 to TRBJ2-5, with D uncertain. Germline CDR1 is SGHNT and CDR2 is YYREEE (reference sequence). V was trimmed by 0 bases and J by 2 bases, leaving 8 bases between them. CDR3 length equals 14 residues. The CDR3 loop reads CASSLDFLQETQYF. In DNA form, the CDR3 reads TGTGCCAGCAGCTTGGACTTCTTACAAGAGACCCAGTACTTC.

The chain carries TRBV2 and TRBJ1-6; D unresolved. V shed 8 bases and J shed 5 bases, with 10 bases lying between them. CDR3 size: 13 residues. In germline, CDR1 is SNHLY, CDR2 FYNNEI. CDR3 DNA sequence: TGTGCCAGCGGCCCAGCTAATAATTCACCCCTCCACTTT. It specifies CASGPANNSPLHF.

V and J are TRBV6-1 and TRBJ2-2; D not certain. This CDR3 has 13 residues. The V end was cut by 7 bases, the J end by 1 base, with 7 bases between. Germline CDR1 MNHNS, CDR2 SASEGT. DNA of the CDR3: TGTGCCAGCATAGGCCGGAACACCGGGGAGCTGTTTTTT. The encoded protein is CASIGRNTGELFF.

J is TRBJ1-2 and V is TRBV4-1; 12 bases are shared with TRBD1. The CDR3 loop spans 21 amino acids. The germline V gene has CDR1 MGHRA and CDR2 YSYEKL. J lost 8 bases, V lost 1 base, and 23 bases had no gene match. CDR3 sequence: CASSQGRLIEGSRDRGRGYTF. The CDR3 DNA reads TGCGCCAGCAGCCAAGGTCGCCTCATCGAAGGATCCCGGGACAGGGGGCGGGGCTACACCTTC.

The CDR3 sequence: CASSQLSGTWTEAFF. CDR3 sequence (DNA): TGTGCCAGCTCACAGCTGAGTGGGACTTGGACTGAAGCTTTCTTT. The rearrangement links TRBV18 to TRBJ1-1; D perhaps matches TRBD1 (5 bases). Germline assignment: CDR1 KGHSH and CDR2 LQKENI. The CDR3 is 15 amino acids. Trimming shortened V by 4 bases and J by 5 bases, and 17 bases separated the two germline ends.

The rearrangement uses TRBV30 and TRBJ2-7, with D perhaps matching TRBD1 (6 bases). The CDR3 sequence is 14 residues long. Germline loops: CDR1 GTSNPN, CDR2 SVGIG (reference sequence). Trimming shortened V by 4 bases and J by 3 bases, and 16 bases separated the two germline ends. The CDR3 DNA follows: TGTGCCTGGACCCCAGGGGCCTTGATCTACGAGCAGTACTTC. Translated, it gives CAWTPGALIYEQYF.

The rearrangement joins TRBV7-9 to TRBJ2-5; 12 bases are shared with TRBD2. V dropped 5 bases and J dropped 2; count of bases not matched to a gene: 12. The germline V gene has CDR1 SEHNR and CDR2 FQNEAQ (reference sequence). The CDR3 covers 18 residues. For the CDR3, the DNA is TGTGCCAGCAGCCACGGACTAGCGGGGATCGCATTACAAGAGACCCAGTACTTC. This translates into CASSHGLAGIALQETQYF.

The chain couples TRBV28 to TRBJ2-6; D is possibly TRBD2 (6 bases). CDR3 length: 15 amino acids. Germline-derived CDR1 and CDR2 are MDHEN and SYDVKM. V dropped 2 bases and J dropped 2 bases, with 7 bases sitting between them. The CDR3 DNA is TGTGCCAGCAGTTTACGACTAGCTGGGGCCAACGTCCTGACTTTC. This sequence encodes CASSLRLAGANVLTF.

Comments on this clone: Additional DNA sequences in this sample encode the identical CDR3. The gene calls are TRBV28 and TRBJ2-3, with 9 positions matching TRBD1. Germline trimming cut 6 bases from V and 3 bases from J; bases unmatched to any gene: 4. This CDR3 contains 14 residues. Germline V gene sequence: CDR1 MDHEN, CDR2 SYDVKM. The CDR3 DNA reads TGTGCCAGCAGCTTAGGACAGGGGACAGATACGCAGTATTTT. Its translation: CASSLGQGTDTQYF.

The rearrangement links TRBV18 to TRBJ1-2, with 9 bases that match TRBD1. With 2 bases clipped from V and 7 bases from J, the junction kept 5 bases outside the gene matches. CDR1 is KGHSH, CDR2 LQKENI, per germline. This CDR3 is 14 amino acids long. The CDR3 DNA reads TGTGCCAGCTCACCATCACAGGGGGCAGGTGGCTACACCTTC. Translating gives CASSPSQGAGGYTF.

CDR3 amino acids: CASSVVPGDYEQYF. The CDR3 DNA is TGTGCCAGCAGCGTAGTTCCGGGCGACTACGAGCAGTACTTC. The V and J genes are TRBV9 and TRBJ2-7; D gene ambiguous. V lost 0 bases and J lost 3, with 10 bases in between. Germline V CDR1 and CDR2: SGDLS, YYNGEE. This CDR3 region has 14 residues.

This clone was found once. This sequence joins TRBV29-1 and TRBJ2-7, with 10 bases matching TRBD1. V shed 4 bases and J 6 bases; nucleotides not matched to a gene: 9. This CDR3 comprises 14 residues. Germline V gives CDR1 SQVTM, CDR2 ANQGSEA. Written as DNA, the CDR3 is TGCAGCGTTGTGGGGGACAGGGGAAGGCCCGAGCAGTACTTC. Translated: CSVVGDRGRPEQYF.

In the case of this clone: This same CDR3 is encoded by further DNA sequences in the sample. The chain carries TRBV6-5 and TRBJ1-4; no firm D call. Trimming shortened V by 8 bases and J by 8 bases, and 6 bases separated the two germline ends. Looked up from germline, CDR1 is MNHEY and CDR2 is SVGAGI. The CDR3 length is 10 residues. CDR3 residues: CASGREKLFF. The CDR3 DNA reads TGTGCCAGCGGGAGGGAAAAACTGTTTTTT.

Only one count was recorded for this clone. The chain joins TRBV25-1 to TRBJ1-4, with D tentatively TRBD1 (5 bases). The CDR3 has 11 amino acids. The germline V and J ends were trimmed by 6 bases and 15 bases, with 14 bases remaining between them. Germline V gene sequence: CDR1 MGHDK, CDR2 SYGVNS. The CDR3 region is CASRGPREVFF. In nucleotides, the CDR3 is TGTGCCAGCAGGGGGCCCCGGGAGGTGTTTTTT.

This clone has a handful of counts. The chain couples TRBV7-9 to TRBJ2-7, with TRBD2 matching over 8 bases. Germline V lookup: CDR1 SEHNR, CDR2 FQNEAQ (reference sequence). V was pared by 6 bases and J by 1 base, with 8 bases of the junction left unmatched. The CDR3 spans 15 residues. The CDR3 protein is CASSWIAGRSYEQYF. For the CDR3, the DNA is TGTGCCAGCAGTTGGATAGCGGGACGATCCTACGAGCAGTACTTC.

This chain uses TRBV2 with TRBJ2-6; D is undetermined. CDR1 is SNHLY, CDR2 FYNNEI, per germline. Trimming took 6 bases from V and 1 from J, leaving 13 bases between them. The CDR3 contains 16 residues. DNA of the CDR3: TGTGCCAGCAGCGAAAACGGAGTATCTGGGGCCAACGTCCTGACTTTC. It translates to CASSENGVSGANVLTF.

The chain uses TRBV29-1 and TRBJ2-1; 12 nucleotides agree with TRBD2. Germline assignment: CDR1 SQVTM and CDR2 ANQGSEA. There are 16 residues in the CDR3. V gave up 0 bases and J gave up 8 bases; unmatched junction bases: 8. The DNA for the CDR3 is TGCAGCGTTGAAGACTGGACTAGCGGGGTTACGGATGAGCAGTTCTTC. Translated: CSVEDWTSGVTDEQFF.

The chain uses TRBV10-1 and TRBJ2-1, with TRBD2 identical over 9 bases. CDR3 length: 14 residues. Germline CDR1 reads WNHNN; CDR2 reads SYGVQD (reference sequence). The V and J ends lost 2 bases and 7 bases, in that order; junction bases with no gene match: 3. CDR3 coding DNA: TGCGCCAGCAGTGAGGCGGGAGGGATGAATGAGCAGTTCTTC. Residues: CASSEAGGMNEQFF.

Details on this clone: At one end, the junction sequence differs from germline, possibly due to a read error. The same CDR3 also results from other DNA sequences found in this sample. This CDR3 reads CSAGTDTQYF. CDR3 in DNA: TGCAGTGCTGGCACGGATACGCAGTATTTT. The chain is built from TRBV20-1 and TRBJ2-3; no firm D call. The CDR3 loop spans 10 amino acids. CDR1 and CDR2 from the germline V gene are DFQATT and SNEGSKA (reference sequence).

The chain recombines TRBV2 with TRBJ1-5; tentatively, D is TRBD1 (5 bases). Per the germline V gene, CDR1 is SNHLY and CDR2 is FYNNEI. V lost 8 bases and J 1 base, leaving 12 bases between the germline ends. The CDR3 runs to 14 residues. Written as DNA, the CDR3 is TGTGCCAGCGGAGGGACCGCAAGCAATCAGCCCCAGCATTTT. Its translation: CASGGTASNQPQHF.

This chain joins TRBV29-1 and TRBJ1-2; TRBD1 aligns across 10 bases. The length of the CDR3 is 11 residues. With V trimmed by 7 bases and J by 7 bases, 3 bases remained unmatched. Germline values: CDR1 SQVTM, CDR2 ANQGSEA. CDR3 in amino acids: CSAWDRGGYTF. CDR3 nucleotides: TGCAGCGCTTGGGACAGGGGTGGCTACACCTTC.

The chain recombines TRBV19 with TRBJ2-7, with 8 bases matching TRBD1. The CDR3 totals 15 residues. Germline CDR1 reads LNHDA; CDR2 reads SQIVND (reference sequence). Trimming removed 5 bases from V and 7 bases from J; junction bases left unmatched: 13. The CDR3 protein is CASSPKTGAIREQYF. The CDR3, as DNA: TGTGCCAGTAGTCCCAAGACAGGGGCAATACGGGAGCAGTACTTC.

The chain employs TRBV9 and TRBJ2-3; D unclear. The length of the CDR3 is 15 residues. Trimming removed 0 bases at V and 0 bases at J, with 8 bases between. Germline V CDR1 and CDR2: SGDLS, YYNGEE. CDR3 amino acids: CASSVEALSTDTQYF. The CDR3 DNA sequence: TGTGCCAGCAGCGTAGAGGCTCTGAGCACAGATACGCAGTATTTT.

V and J are TRBV4-1 and TRBJ2-1, with 10 bases lining up with TRBD2. The CDR3 sequence is 15 residues long. Trimming at V came to 0 bases and at J to 15 bases, leaving 11 bases not matched to a gene. The germline V gene encodes CDR1 MGHRA and CDR2 YSYEKL. The CDR3 region has the DNA TGCGCCAGCAGCCAAGAGTACCCACTAGCGGGACAGTGGTTCTTC. It codes for CASSQEYPLAGQWFF.

The chain recombines TRBV28 with TRBJ1-1; no firm D call. The CDR3 length is 12 residues. Looked up from germline, CDR1 is MDHEN and CDR2 is SYDVKM. V dropped 7 bases and J dropped 1 base, with 7 bases sitting between them. The CDR3 loop is CASTWENTEAFF. CDR3 nucleotides: TGTGCCAGCACTTGGGAGAACACTGAAGCTTTCTTT.

CDR3 sequence reads: CAISAGLGRRGANVLTF. Here the CDR3 DNA reads TGTGCCATCAGTGCAGGTTTGGGCAGAAGAGGGGCCAACGTCCTGACTTTC. The V and J genes are TRBV10-3 and TRBJ2-6; the D is unclear. CDR3 length equals 17 residues. The germline gives CDR1 ENHRY, CDR2 SYGVKD. Deletions cut 4 bases from V and 4 bases from J, with 17 bases between.

V usage is TRBV29-1 and J usage is TRBJ2-4; D gene unclear. V was trimmed by 7 bases and J by 0 bases, leaving 10 bases between them. This CDR3 has 13 residues. Germline CDR1 and CDR2: SQVTM and ANQGSEA. CDR3 nucleotide sequence: TGCAGCGCTGCAGATCTAGCCAAAAACATTCAGTACTTC. This sequence encodes CSAADLAKNIQYF.

This clone has only one observation. The chain uses TRBV27 and TRBJ2-6, with 7 nucleotides matching TRBD1. CDR3 size: 15 residues. Germline CDR1 is MNHEY and CDR2 is SMNVEV (reference sequence). Losses at the gene ends were 6 bases for V and 6 bases for J; bases not matched to a gene: 8. As DNA, the CDR3 is TGTGCCAGCAGGACGCAGGGGGTGGCGGCCAACGTCCTGACTTTC. Amino acid sequence: CASRTQGVAANVLTF. Full variable domain (outside the CDR3, taken from reference TRBV27 and TRBJ2-6): EAQVTQNPRYLITVTGKKLTVTCSQNMNHEYMSWYRQDPGLGLRQIYYSMNVEVTDKGDVPEGYKVSRKEKRNFPLILESPSPNQTSLYFCASRTQGVAANVLTFGAGSRLTVL.